This T cell receptor (beta chain) was documented in a study of CD8 T cells in acute hepatitis C reinfection. Study-level results: Regardless of outcome, some twelve public clonotypes appeared, one using V04-02/J02-02.

Measured with immunoSEQ multiplex PCR; TCRdb has only the in-frame clones, and not every one. The data contain approximately 41,000 clones, about 83% of them singletons. In regard to this clone: Its target is unknown.

The time point was: naive CD8 control sorted from an acute-time-point sample. A positive HCV RNA or antibody test following a negative test within 24 weeks defined acute primary infection. This clonotype was obtained from a man aged 25 to 40 with chronic hepatitis C. The sample was naive CD8+ T cells from PBMCs.

This CDR3 is CASSYSGGVVTPLHF. The DNA of the CDR3 is TGTGCCAGCAGTTATTCGGGGGGGGTAGTGACACCCCTCCACTTT. V and J are TRBV27 and TRBJ1-6; the D gene is possibly TRBD1 (5 bases). Germline V gene sequence: CDR1 MNHEY, CDR2 SMNVEV (reference sequence). This CDR3 region has 15 residues. V lost 4 bases and J 11 bases, leaving 18 bases between the germline ends.